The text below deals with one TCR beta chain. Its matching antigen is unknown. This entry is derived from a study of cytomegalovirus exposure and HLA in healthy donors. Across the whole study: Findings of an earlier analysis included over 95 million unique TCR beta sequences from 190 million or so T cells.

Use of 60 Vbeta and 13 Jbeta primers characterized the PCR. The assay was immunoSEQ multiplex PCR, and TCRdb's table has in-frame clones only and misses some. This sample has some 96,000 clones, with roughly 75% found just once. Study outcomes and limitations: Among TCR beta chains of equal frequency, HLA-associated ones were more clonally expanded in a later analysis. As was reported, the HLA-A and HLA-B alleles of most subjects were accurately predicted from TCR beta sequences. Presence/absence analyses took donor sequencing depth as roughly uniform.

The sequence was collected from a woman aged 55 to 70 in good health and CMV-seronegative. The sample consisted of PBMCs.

The CDR3 sequence is CASSTILAGGYNEQFF. DNA for the CDR3: TGTGCCAGCAGTACCATACTAGCGGGGGGCTACAATGAGCAGTTCTTC. The chain is built from TRBV7-9 and TRBJ2-1; TRBD2 agrees at 12 bases. Trimming at V came to 6 bases and at J to 3 bases, leaving 6 bases not matched to a gene. This CDR3 has 16 amino acids. The germline CDR1 and CDR2 sequences are SEHNR and FQNEAQ (reference sequence).